One sample yielded the 13 T cell receptor beta chains listed below, sequenced in a study of cytomegalovirus exposure and HLA in healthy donors. The protocol was immunoSEQ multiplex PCR, while the TCRdb copy is restricted to in-frame clones and leaves out a portion. The table records some 240,000 clones, approximately 86% of them present only once. The sample comprised PBMCs. The receptors here all came from a woman in her 30s in good health and CMV-seropositive.

This chain joins TRBV18 and TRBJ2-2; TRBD1 might be the D (5 bases). CDR1 KGHSH and CDR2 LQKENI come from the germline V gene. This CDR3 is 15 amino acids long. V lost 2 bases and J 1 base, leaving 8 bases between the germline ends. CDR3 coding DNA: TGTGCCAGCTCACCAGAGACAGTGAACACCGGGGAGCTGTTTTTT. It codes for CASSPETVNTGELFF.

This clone was detected only a few times. V gene TRBV15 combines with J gene TRBJ1-2; D is perhaps TRBD1 (5 bases). Trimming took off 9 bases at V and 5 bases at J, with 10 bases between the two ends. The CDR3 contains 11 residues. From germline, CDR1 is LNHNV and CDR2 YYDKDF (reference sequence). The CDR3 loop is CATRKGYGYTF. The CDR3 region has the DNA TGTGCCACACGGAAGGGGTATGGCTACACCTTC.

This clone showed up just once. The chain links TRBV6-1 to TRBJ2-1; 10 nucleotides match TRBD2. This CDR3 has 14 residues. Germline assignment: CDR1 MNHNS and CDR2 SASEGT. The junction had 6 bases not matched to a gene; V was cut back by 9 bases and J by 4 bases. CDR3 sequence reads: CASHQLAGYNEQFF. CDR3 DNA: TGTGCCAGTCACCAACTAGCGGGGTACAATGAGCAGTTCTTC.

The rearrangement joins TRBV11-3 to TRBJ2-3, with TRBD2 identical over 14 bases. V was clipped by 5 bases and J by 4 bases; unmatched bases: 5. Germline CDR1 SGHNT, CDR2 YENEEA. The CDR3 extends over 16 amino acids. CDR3 sequence (DNA): TGTGCCAGCAGCACTGGGACTAGCGGGAGATCAGATACGCAGTATTTT. Translation gives CASSTGTSGRSDTQYF.

The chain couples TRBV6-1 to TRBJ1-5; 7 bases line up with TRBD1. This CDR3 comprises 14 residues. The J segment lost 4 bases and the V segment lost 6 bases, leaving 6 bases of the junction unmatched. Germline V gives CDR1 MNHNS, CDR2 SASEGT. In nucleotides, the CDR3 is TGTGCCAGCAGCCTCGGGACAGAGAATCAGCCCCAGCATTTT. It translates to CASSLGTENQPQHF.

This chain joins TRBV4-1 and TRBJ1-4; D unresolved. Deletions cut 3 bases from V and 8 bases from J, with 7 bases between. The CDR3 is 12 residues long. Germline V gene data show CDR1 as MGHRA and CDR2 as YSYEKL. CDR3 residues: CASSHPLEKLFF. The CDR3 coding sequence is TGCGCCAGCAGCCATCCATTGGAAAAACTGTTTTTT.

This clone was seen more than once but under ten times. The chain recombines TRBV30 with TRBJ1-5; unclear D gene. CDR3 length: 15 amino acids. V lost 1 base to trimming and J lost 3 bases, with 13 bases between them. The germline V gene encodes CDR1 GTSNPN and CDR2 SVGIG (reference sequence). CDR3 bases: TGTGCCTGGAGTGCAGTCTCCAGGAACAATCAGCCCCAGCATTTT. Translation gives CAWSAVSRNNQPQHF.

The chain combines TRBV5-1 with TRBJ2-1; possibly TRBD2 for D (6 bases). The germline CDR1 and CDR2 sequences are SGHRS and YFSETQ. V was cut by 0 bases and J by 1 base, with 11 bases left in between. The CDR3 has 16 amino acids. The CDR3 DNA reads TGCGCCAGCAGCTTGGTAGCGGTAGGATCCTACAATGAGCAGTTCTTC. The encoded protein is CASSLVAVGSYNEQFF.

The chain links TRBV11-2 to TRBJ2-1, with 10 nucleotides matching TRBD2. Trimming at V came to 5 bases and at J to 5 bases, leaving 15 bases not matched to a gene. Germline V lookup: CDR1 SGHAT, CDR2 FQNNGV. The CDR3 spans 18 residues. The CDR3, as DNA: TGTGCCAGCAGCACGCGAAATAGCGGGAGGCTGGGAAACAATGAGCAGTTCTTC. Its translation is CASSTRNSGRLGNNEQFF.

The J gene is TRBJ2-5, the V gene TRBV5-1; 9 bases line up with TRBD2. V shed 4 bases and J 0 bases; nucleotides not matched to a gene: 4. Germline V lookup: CDR1 SGHRS, CDR2 YFSETQ. The CDR3 is 15 residues long. CDR3 amino acids: CASSVLAGYQETQYF. As DNA, the CDR3 is TGCGCCAGCAGCGTTCTAGCGGGGTACCAAGAGACCCAGTACTTC. The variable domain in full, completed from reference TRBV5-1 and TRBJ2-5, reads KAGVTQTPRYLIKTRGQQVTLSCSPISGHRSVSWYQQTPGQGLQFLFEYFSETQRNKGNFPGRFSGRQFSNSRSEMNVSTLELGDSALYLCASSVLAGYQETQYFGPGTRLLVL.

V and J are TRBV27 and TRBJ1-5; possible D gene TRBD1, 6 bases. The length of the CDR3 is 17 residues. Germline-derived CDR1 and CDR2 are MNHEY and SMNVEV (reference sequence). With 5 bases removed from V and 0 bases from J, the gap between germline ends came to 17 bases. This CDR3 is CASSRIRDTISNQPQHF. In DNA, the CDR3 is TGTGCCAGCAGTCGGATACGGGACACGATTAGCAATCAGCCCCAGCATTTT.

The sample holds a few counts of this clone. The chain links TRBV6-5 to TRBJ1-5, with D possibly being TRBD1 (6 bases). Trimming took off 5 bases at V and 3 bases at J, with 11 bases between the two ends. CDR1 is MNHEY and CDR2 is SVGAGI in the germline V gene. The CDR3 has 14 residues. The CDR3 sequence is CASSADSYNQPQHF. In DNA form, the CDR3 reads TGTGCCAGCAGTGCGGACAGCTACAATCAGCCCCAGCATTTT.

V is TRBV6-5 and J is TRBJ1-1; D is uncertain. Germline CDR1 and CDR2: MNHEY and SVGAGI. This CDR3 comprises 14 residues. V lost 4 bases, J lost 3 bases, and 12 bases lay in between. CDR3 in DNA: TGTGCCAGCAGTTTAACCATTGAGTACACTGAAGCTTTCTTT. Protein product: CASSLTIEYTEAFF.